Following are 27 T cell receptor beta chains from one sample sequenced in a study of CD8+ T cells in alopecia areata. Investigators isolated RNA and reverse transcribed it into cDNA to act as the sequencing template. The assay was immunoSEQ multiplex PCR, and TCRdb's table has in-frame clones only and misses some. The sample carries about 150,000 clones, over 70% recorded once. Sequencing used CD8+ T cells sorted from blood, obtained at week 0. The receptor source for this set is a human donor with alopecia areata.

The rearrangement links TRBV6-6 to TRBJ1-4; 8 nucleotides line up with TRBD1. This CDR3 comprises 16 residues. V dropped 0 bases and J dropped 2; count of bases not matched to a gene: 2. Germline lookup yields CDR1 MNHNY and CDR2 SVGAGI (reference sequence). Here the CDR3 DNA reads TGTGCCAGCAGTTACTCAACAGGGGGGACTAATGAAAAACTGTTTTTT. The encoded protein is CASSYSTGGTNEKLFF.

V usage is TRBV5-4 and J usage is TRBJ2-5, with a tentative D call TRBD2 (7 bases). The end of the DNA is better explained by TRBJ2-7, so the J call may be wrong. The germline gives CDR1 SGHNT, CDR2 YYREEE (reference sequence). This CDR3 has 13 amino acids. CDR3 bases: TGTGCCAGCAGCTTTAAAGGGGGGGACGAGCAGTACTTC. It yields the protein CASSFKGGDEQYF.

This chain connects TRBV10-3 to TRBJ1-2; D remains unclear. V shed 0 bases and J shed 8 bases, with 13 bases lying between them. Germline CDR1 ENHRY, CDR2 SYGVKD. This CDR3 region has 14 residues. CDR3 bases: TGTGCCATCAGTGAGTCGATAGGCTCCTACGGCTACACCTTC. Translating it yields CAISESIGSYGYTF.

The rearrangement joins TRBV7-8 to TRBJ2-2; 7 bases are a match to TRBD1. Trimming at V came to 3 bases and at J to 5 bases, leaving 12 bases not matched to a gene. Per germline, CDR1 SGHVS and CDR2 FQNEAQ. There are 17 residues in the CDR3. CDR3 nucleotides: TGTGCCAGCAGCTTCAGTACAGGGGCCGCAATAACCGGGGAGCTGTTTTTT. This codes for CASSFSTGAAITGELFF.

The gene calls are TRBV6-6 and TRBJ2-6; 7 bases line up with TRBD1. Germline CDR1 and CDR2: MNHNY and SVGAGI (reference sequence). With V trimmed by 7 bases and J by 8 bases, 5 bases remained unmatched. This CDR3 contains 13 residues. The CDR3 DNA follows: TGTGCCAGCAACCTACAGGGGCCCAACGTCCTGACTTTC. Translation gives CASNLQGPNVLTF.

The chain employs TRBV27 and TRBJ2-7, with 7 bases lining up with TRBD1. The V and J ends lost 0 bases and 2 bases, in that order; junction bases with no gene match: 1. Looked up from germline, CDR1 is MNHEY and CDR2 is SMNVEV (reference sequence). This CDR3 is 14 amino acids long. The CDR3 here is CASSLSDRAYEQYF. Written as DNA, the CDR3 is TGTGCCAGCAGTTTATCCGACAGGGCCTACGAGCAGTACTTC.

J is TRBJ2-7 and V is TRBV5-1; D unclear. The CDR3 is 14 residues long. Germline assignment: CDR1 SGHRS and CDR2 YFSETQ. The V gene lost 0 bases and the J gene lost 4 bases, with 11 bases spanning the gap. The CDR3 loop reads CASSLAATSYEQYF. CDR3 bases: TGCGCCAGCAGCTTGGCCGCGACCTCTTACGAGCAGTACTTC.

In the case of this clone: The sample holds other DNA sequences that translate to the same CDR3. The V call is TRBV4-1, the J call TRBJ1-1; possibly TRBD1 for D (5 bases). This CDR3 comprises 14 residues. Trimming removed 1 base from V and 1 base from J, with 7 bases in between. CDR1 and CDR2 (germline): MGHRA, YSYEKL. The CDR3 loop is CASSQVQGNTEAFF. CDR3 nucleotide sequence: TGCGCCAGCAGCCAAGTTCAGGGGAACACTGAAGCTTTCTTT.

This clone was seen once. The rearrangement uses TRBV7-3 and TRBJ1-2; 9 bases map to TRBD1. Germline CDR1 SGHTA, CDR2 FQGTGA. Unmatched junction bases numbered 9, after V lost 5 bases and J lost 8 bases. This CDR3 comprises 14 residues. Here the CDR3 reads CASSPTGGQWGYTF. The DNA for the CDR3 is TGTGCCAGCAGCCCAACAGGGGGCCAATGGGGCTACACCTTC.

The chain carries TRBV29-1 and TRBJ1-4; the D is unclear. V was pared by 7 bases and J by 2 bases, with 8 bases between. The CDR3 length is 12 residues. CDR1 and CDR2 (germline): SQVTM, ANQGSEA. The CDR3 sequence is CSASLTNEKLFF. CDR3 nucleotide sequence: TGCAGCGCCTCGCTGACTAATGAAAAACTGTTTTTT.

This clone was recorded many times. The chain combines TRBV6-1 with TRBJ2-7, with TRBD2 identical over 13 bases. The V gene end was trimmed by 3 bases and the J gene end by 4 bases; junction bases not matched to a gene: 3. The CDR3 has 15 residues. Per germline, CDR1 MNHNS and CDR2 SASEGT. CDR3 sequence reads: CASSERTSGSYEQYF. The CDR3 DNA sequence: TGTGCCAGCAGTGAGAGGACTAGCGGGAGTTACGAGCAGTACTTC.

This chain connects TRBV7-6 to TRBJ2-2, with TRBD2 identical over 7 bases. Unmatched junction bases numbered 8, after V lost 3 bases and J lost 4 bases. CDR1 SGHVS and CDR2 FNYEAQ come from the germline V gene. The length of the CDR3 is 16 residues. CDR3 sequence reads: CASSFPSGESTGELFF. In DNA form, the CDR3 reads TGTGCCAGCAGCTTCCCCAGCGGGGAGTCCACCGGGGAGCTGTTTTTT.

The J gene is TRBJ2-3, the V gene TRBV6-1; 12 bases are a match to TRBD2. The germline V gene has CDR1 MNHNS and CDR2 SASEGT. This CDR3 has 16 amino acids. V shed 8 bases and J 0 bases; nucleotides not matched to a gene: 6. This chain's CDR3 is CASGGLAGPSTDTQYF. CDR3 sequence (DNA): TGTGCCAGCGGTGGACTAGCGGGGCCTAGCACAGATACGCAGTATTTT.

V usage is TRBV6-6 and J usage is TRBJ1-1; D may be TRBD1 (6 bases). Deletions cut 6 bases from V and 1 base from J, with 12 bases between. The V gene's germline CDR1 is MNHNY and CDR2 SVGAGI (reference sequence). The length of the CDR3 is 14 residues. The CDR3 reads CASSQGQRNTEAFF. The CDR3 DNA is TGTGCCAGCAGCCAGGGACAACGGAACACTGAAGCTTTCTTT.

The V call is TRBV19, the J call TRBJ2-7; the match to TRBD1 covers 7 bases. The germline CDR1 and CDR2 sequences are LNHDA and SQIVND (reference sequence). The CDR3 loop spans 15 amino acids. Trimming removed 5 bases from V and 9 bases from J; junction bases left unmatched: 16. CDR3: CASSPNRDSSFGQYF. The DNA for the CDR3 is TGTGCCAGTAGTCCTAACCGGGACAGCTCGTTTGGGCAGTACTTC.

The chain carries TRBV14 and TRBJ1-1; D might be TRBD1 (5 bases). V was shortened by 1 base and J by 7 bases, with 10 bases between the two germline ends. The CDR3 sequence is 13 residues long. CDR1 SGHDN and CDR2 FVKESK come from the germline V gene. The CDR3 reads CASSQGWGVEAFF. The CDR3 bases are TGTGCCAGCAGCCAAGGGTGGGGGGTTGAAGCTTTCTTT.

Here the CDR3 DNA reads TGTGCCAGCAGTGAAATTGGGGACAGAATTTTGTGGGAAGGCTACACCTTC. It codes for CASSEIGDRILWEGYTF. The chain carries TRBV25-1 and TRBJ1-2, with 7 bases aligning to TRBD1. The J segment lost 8 bases and the V segment lost 2 bases, leaving 17 bases of the junction unmatched. Germline loops: CDR1 MGHDK, CDR2 SYGVNS. The CDR3 contains 17 residues.

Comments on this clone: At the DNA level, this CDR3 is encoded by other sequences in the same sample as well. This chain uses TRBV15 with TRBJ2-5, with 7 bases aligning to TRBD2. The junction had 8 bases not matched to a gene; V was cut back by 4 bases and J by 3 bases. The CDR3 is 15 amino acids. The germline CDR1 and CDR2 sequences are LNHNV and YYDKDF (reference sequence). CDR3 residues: CATSTSGTTEETQYF. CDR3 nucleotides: TGTGCCACCAGCACGTCCGGGACTACAGAAGAGACCCAGTACTTC.

The CDR3 sequence: CASSLVWGGGEKLFF. CDR3 sequence (DNA): TGTGCCAGCAGTTTAGTTTGGGGGGGAGGTGAAAAACTGTTTTTT. This sequence joins TRBV27 and TRBJ1-4; D is possibly TRBD1 (5 bases). The V end was cut by 2 bases, the J end by 7 bases, with 14 bases between. Germline V CDR1 and CDR2: MNHEY, SMNVEV (reference sequence). This CDR3 region has 15 residues.

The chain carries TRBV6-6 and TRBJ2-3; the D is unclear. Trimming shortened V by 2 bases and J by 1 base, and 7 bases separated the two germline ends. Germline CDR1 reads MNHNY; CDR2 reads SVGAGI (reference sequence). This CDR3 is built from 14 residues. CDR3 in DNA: TGTGCCAGCAGTTACAGCCCAGGCACAGATACGCAGTATTTT. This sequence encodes CASSYSPGTDTQYF.

The CDR3 loop is CASSFRLRNSPLHF. Written as DNA, the CDR3 is TGTGCCAGCAGCTTTCGACTGAGGAATTCACCCCTCCACTTT. The V call is TRBV5-8, the J call TRBJ1-6; no reliable D call. Germline V lookup: CDR1 SGHTS, CDR2 YDEGEE. Trimming removed 2 bases at V and 7 bases at J, with 10 bases between. The CDR3 is made up of 14 amino acids.

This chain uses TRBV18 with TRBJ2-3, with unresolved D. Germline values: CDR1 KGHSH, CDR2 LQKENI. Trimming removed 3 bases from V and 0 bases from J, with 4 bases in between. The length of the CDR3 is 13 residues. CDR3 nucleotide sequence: TGTGCCAGCTCACCCGCTAGCACAGATACGCAGTATTTT. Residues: CASSPASTDTQYF.

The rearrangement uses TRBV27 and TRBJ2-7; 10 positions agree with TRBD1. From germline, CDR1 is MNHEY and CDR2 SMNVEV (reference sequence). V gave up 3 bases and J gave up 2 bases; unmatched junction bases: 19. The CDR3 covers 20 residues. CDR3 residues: CASSFFGAPAGTGETYEQYF. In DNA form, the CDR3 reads TGTGCCAGCAGTTTCTTCGGGGCCCCTGCGGGGACAGGGGAAACCTACGAGCAGTACTTC.

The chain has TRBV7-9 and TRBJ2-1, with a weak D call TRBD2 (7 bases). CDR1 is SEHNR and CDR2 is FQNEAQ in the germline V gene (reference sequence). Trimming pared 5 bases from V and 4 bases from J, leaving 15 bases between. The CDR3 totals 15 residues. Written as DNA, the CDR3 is TGTGCCAGCAGCCCGCGGGGGCGTGCGTACAATGAGCAGTTCTTC. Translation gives CASSPRGRAYNEQFF.

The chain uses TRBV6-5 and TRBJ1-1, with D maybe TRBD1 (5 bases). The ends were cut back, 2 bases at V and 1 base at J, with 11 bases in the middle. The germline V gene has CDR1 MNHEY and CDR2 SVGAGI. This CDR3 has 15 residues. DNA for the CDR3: TGTGCCAGCAGTTACGGGCAGGGAACGAACACTGAAGCTTTCTTT. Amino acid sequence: CASSYGQGTNTEAFF.

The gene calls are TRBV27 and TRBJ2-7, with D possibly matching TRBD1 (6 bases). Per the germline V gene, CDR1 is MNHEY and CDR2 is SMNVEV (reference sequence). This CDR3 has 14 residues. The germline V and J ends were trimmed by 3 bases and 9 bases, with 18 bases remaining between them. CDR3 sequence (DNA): TGTGCCAGCAGTTTTCAGGGGCCCTATCGTGGGCAGTACTTC. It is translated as CASSFQGPYRGQYF.

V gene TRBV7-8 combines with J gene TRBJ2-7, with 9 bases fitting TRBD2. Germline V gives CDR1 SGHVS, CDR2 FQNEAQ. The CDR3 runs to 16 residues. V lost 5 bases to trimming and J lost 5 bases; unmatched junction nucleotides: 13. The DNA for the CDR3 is TGTGCCAGCAGCCCCGCGCCGCTAGCGGGATGGCACGAGCAGTACTTC. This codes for CASSPAPLAGWHEQYF.